Shown below are 7 T cell receptor beta chains from a single sample sequenced in a study of blood T cells in healthy people across ages. Through a sample-barcoded 5' primer and a J-beta primer mix, a second PCR was run for roughly 6 to 11 cycles. Each CDR3 protein gets one entry after TCRdb re-called the 5' RACE reads with MiXCR. The table records roughly 1,800,000 distinct CDR3 sequences, less than 50% of them present only once. The sequencing input was blood. The origin of the receptors is a woman in her thirties or forties in good health.

This clonotype has a handful of counts. The V and J genes are TRBV6-5 and TRBJ1-2; D perhaps matches TRBD1 (6 bases). The CDR3 consists of 16 residues. Germline V gene lookup returns CDR1 MNHEY and CDR2 SVGAGI. Trimming shortened V by 0 bases and J by 4 bases, and 15 bases separated the two germline ends. The CDR3 reads CASSYSTGGIGYGYTF. For the CDR3, the DNA is TGTGCCAGCAGTTACTCGACGGGGGGCATTGGCTATGGCTACACCTTC.

To note about this clonotype: Given a much more abundant clone one base away, this may be a read error. The rearrangement uses TRBV28 and TRBJ2-5, with TRBD1 identical over 7 bases. Germline CDR1 is MDHEN and CDR2 is SYDVKM. After removal of 6 bases from V and 11 bases from J, the junction contained 12 bases not matched to a gene. There are 13 residues in the CDR3. CDR3 in amino acids: CASRQGQSYGQYF. CDR3 coding DNA: TGTGCCAGCAGGCAGGGACAGTCCTACGGGCAGTACTTC.

The chain couples TRBV5-1 to TRBJ2-4; 9 nucleotides agree with TRBD2. The CDR3 length is 19 residues. In germline, CDR1 is SGHRS, CDR2 YFSETQ. V dropped 0 bases and J dropped 0; count of bases not matched to a gene: 10. CDR3 loop: CASSLADRAGGLAKNIQYF. The CDR3 nucleotides read TGCGCCAGCAGCTTGGCCGATCGAGCGGGGGGCCTAGCCAAAAACATTCAGTACTTC.

The chain carries TRBV29-1 and TRBJ2-1; perhaps TRBD1 as D (6 bases). V lost 0 bases to trimming and J lost 15 bases, with 9 bases between them. The germline CDR1 and CDR2 sequences are SQVTM and ANQGSEA. The CDR3 consists of 10 residues. The CDR3: CSVEEGAPFF. In DNA form, the CDR3 reads TGCAGCGTTGAAGAGGGGGCCCCGTTCTTC.

For this clonotype: Germline and junction disagree at one end, which may indicate a read error. The genes are TRBV12-3 or TRBV12-4 and TRBJ1-2; D gene unclear. The CDR3 has 13 amino acids. CDR3 amino acids: CASRLQSNYGHTF. In nucleotides, the CDR3 is TGTGCCAGCAGATTACAGAGTAACTATGGCCACACCTTC.

This chain links TRBV9 with TRBJ2-1; 8 positions match TRBD2. J gave up 1 base and V 2 bases, and 14 bases lay outside the gene matches. This CDR3 is built from 19 residues. Germline CDR1 and CDR2: SGDLS and YYNGEE. The CDR3 loop is CASSVQGGGGGWSYNEQFF. CDR3 DNA: TGTGCCAGCAGCGTCCAGGGTGGGGGCGGGGGGTGGTCCTACAATGAGCAGTTCTTC.

The V and J genes are TRBV29-1 and TRBJ2-5; 8 positions match TRBD1. CDR3 length: 13 amino acids. CDR1 SQVTM and CDR2 ANQGSEA come from the germline V gene. The V gene end was trimmed by 5 bases and the J gene end by 5 bases; junction bases not matched to a gene: 7. This CDR3 is CSVRTGRRETQYF. The DNA of the CDR3 is TGCAGCGTTCGGACAGGGCGGCGTGAGACCCAGTACTTC.